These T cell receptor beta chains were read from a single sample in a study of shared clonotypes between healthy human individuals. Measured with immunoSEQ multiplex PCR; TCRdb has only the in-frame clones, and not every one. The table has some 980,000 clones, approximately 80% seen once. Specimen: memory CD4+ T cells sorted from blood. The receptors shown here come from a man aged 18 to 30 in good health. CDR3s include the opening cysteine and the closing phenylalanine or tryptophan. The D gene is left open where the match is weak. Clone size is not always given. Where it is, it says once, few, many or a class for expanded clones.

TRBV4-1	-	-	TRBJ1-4	CASSQDGGALNEKLFF	TGCGCCAGCAGCCAAGATGGGGGGGCACTTAATGAAAAACTGTTTTTT
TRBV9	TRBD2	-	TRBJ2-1	CASSRTSGRAEVNEQFF	TGTGCCAGCAGCAGGACTAGCGGGAGGGCCGAAGTCAATGAGCAGTTCTTC
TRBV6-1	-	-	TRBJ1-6	CATTPGEGINSPLHF	TGTGCCACCACCCCGGGGGAGGGGATTAATTCACCCCTCCACTTT
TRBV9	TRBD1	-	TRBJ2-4	CASSAGDSIAKNIQYF	TGTGCCAGCAGCGCCGGGGACAGCATAGCCAAAAACATTCAGTACTTC
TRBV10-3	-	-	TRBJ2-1	CAISDSGGNNEQFF	TGTGCCATCAGTGATTCCGGAGGGAACAATGAGCAGTTCTTC
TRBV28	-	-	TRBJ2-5	CASGVRLDRGETQYF	TGTGCCAGCGGAGTTAGGTTGGACCGGGGGGAGACCCAGTACTTC
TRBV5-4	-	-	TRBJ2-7	CASSLANEDEQYF	TGTGCCAGCAGCTTGGCTAACGAGGACGAGCAGTACTTC
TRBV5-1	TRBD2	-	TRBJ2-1	CASSGGTSANNEQFF	TGCGCCAGCAGCGGAGGGACTAGCGCAAACAATGAGCAGTTCTTC
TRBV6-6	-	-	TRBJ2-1	CASAYGDGERYNEQFF	TGTGCCAGCGCCTACGGGGACGGGGAGCGGTACAATGAGCAGTTCTTC
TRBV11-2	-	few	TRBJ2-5	CASSLPLAGLQETQYF	TGTGCCAGCAGCTTACCTTTGGCGGGATTACAAGAGACCCAGTACTTC
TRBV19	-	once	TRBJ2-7	CASSRTVSYEQYF	TGTGCCAGTAGCCGAACAGTATCCTACGAGCAGTACTTC
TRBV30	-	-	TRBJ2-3	CAWTGGATTDTQYF	TGTGCCTGGACTGGGGGGGCAACAACAGATACGCAGTATTTT
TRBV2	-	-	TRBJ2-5	CASSETLAGAQETQYF	TGTGCCAGCAGTGAAACCCTTGCGGGGGCACAAGAGACCCAGTACTTC
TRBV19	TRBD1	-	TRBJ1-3	CASSFQTGAGNTIYF	TGTGCCAGTAGTTTCCAGACAGGGGCTGGAAACACCATATATTTT
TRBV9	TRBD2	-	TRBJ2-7	CASSSGLAGASEQYF	TGTGCCAGCAGCTCGGGACTAGCGGGGGCCAGCGAGCAGTACTTC
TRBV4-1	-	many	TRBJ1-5	CASSQDGAGSEPQHF	TGCGCCAGCAGCCAAGACGGGGCGGGTTCTGAGCCCCAGCATTTT
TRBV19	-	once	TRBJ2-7	CATAGSGLNYEQYF	TGTGCCACGGCCGGGTCCGGACTCAACTACGAGCAGTACTTC
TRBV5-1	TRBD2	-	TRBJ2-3	CASSLIPSGYLDTQYF	TGCGCCAGCAGCTTGATTCCTAGCGGGTACTTGGATACGCAGTATTTT
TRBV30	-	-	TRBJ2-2	CASMTDTGELFF	TGTGCCAGTATGACAGACACCGGGGAGCTGTTTTTT
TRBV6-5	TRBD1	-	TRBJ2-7	CASSYRDRGPYEQYF	TGTGCCAGCAGTTACAGGGACAGGGGGCCCTACGAGCAGTACTTC
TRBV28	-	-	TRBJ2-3	CASSGGGSVDTQYF	TGTGCCAGCAGCGGCGGGGGCAGTGTAGATACGCAGTATTTT
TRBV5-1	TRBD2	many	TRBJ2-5	CASSLRSSGSGETQYF	TGCGCCAGCAGCTTGAGATCTAGCGGGAGTGGGGAGACCCAGTACTTC
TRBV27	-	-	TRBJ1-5	CASRKQGVGNQPQHF	TGTGCCAGCAGGAAACAGGGTGTTGGCAATCAGCCCCAGCATTTT
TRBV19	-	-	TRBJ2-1	CASSILTSRNEQFF	TGTGCCAGTAGTATATTGACGTCTAGAAATGAGCAGTTCTTC
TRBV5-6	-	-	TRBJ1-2	CASSTGRGLRVGYTF	TGTGCCAGCAGCACCGGAAGGGGTTTGCGCGTCGGCTACACCTTC
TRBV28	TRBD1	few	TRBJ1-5	CASRPGTVNQPQHF	TGTGCCAGCAGACCCGGGACAGTCAATCAGCCCCAGCATTTT
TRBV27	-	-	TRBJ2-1	CASSLQGLGKNEQFF	TGTGCCAGCAGTTTACAGGGTCTTGGAAAGAATGAGCAGTTCTTC
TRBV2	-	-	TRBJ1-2	CASSDGTGGYGYTF	TGTGCCAGCAGTGATGGTACGGGCGGCTATGGCTACACCTTC
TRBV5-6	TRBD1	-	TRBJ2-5	CASSPPWAGGATSGETQYF	TGTGCCAGCAGCCCTCCTTGGGCAGGGGGCGCGACGAGCGGGGAGACCCAGTACTTC